The 7 T cell receptor beta chains reported below all come from one sample, sequenced in a study of graft-versus-host responses after intestinal transplantation. What these receptors recognize is not known. TCRdb's table, derived via immunoSEQ multiplex PCR, lists solely in-frame clones and lacks some. This repertoire shows roughly 98,000 clones, 85% to 95% found once; its top ten account for 1.1%. Here the sequenced sample was unstimulated CD8+ T cells sorted from spleen or lymph node cells, taken before transplant. The receptor source for this set is a human donor who was the organ donor for an intestinal transplant.

The V call is TRBV6-5, the J call TRBJ1-1; D is unresolved. Germline lookup yields CDR1 MNHEY and CDR2 SVGAGI. The germline V and J ends were trimmed by 6 bases and 8 bases, with 13 bases remaining between them. The CDR3 has 12 residues. CDR3 loop: CASSAGPLEAFF. The CDR3 DNA reads TGTGCCAGCAGCGCGGGTCCGCTCGAAGCTTTCTTT.

V usage is TRBV7-3 and J usage is TRBJ2-1; D possibly corresponds to TRBD2 (7 bases). The CDR3 loop spans 19 amino acids. Germline V CDR1 and CDR2: SGHTA, FQGTGA. V lost 4 bases and J lost 3, with 25 bases in between. CDR3: CASSSRDRMGEGGYNEQFF. CDR3 sequence (DNA): TGTGCCAGCAGCTCGAGGGATCGTATGGGGGAGGGGGGCTACAATGAGCAGTTCTTC.

This clone occurred once. The chain joins TRBV28 to TRBJ2-3; D is possibly TRBD2 (6 bases). V shed 5 bases and J shed 2 bases, with 11 bases lying between them. The CDR3 contains 14 residues. Germline assignment: CDR1 MDHEN and CDR2 SYDVKM. CDR3 sequence: CASSDIAVTDTQYF. CDR3 sequence (DNA): TGTGCCAGCAGTGACATAGCGGTCACAGATACGCAGTATTTT.

J is TRBJ1-3 and V is TRBV9; D gene ambiguous. CDR3 length: 15 amino acids. Germline V gene lookup returns CDR1 SGDLS and CDR2 YYNGEE. CDR3 sequence (DNA): TGTGCTTCAGCGGTCGGAGCCTCCTCTGGAAACACCATATATTTT. This encodes CASAVGASSGNTIYF.

This rearrangement joins TRBV5-1 to TRBJ2-5, with 8 bases fitting TRBD2. There are 13 residues in the CDR3. Germline-derived CDR1 and CDR2 are SGHRS and YFSETQ. V lost 3 bases and J lost 7; bases outside the gene matches: 5. CDR3 region: CASSSRSGRTQYF. CDR3 sequence (DNA): TGCGCCAGCAGCTCCAGGAGCGGGAGGACCCAGTACTTC.

The chain links TRBV6-1 to TRBJ1-2; D ambiguous. This CDR3 is built from 15 residues. V lost 2 bases, J lost 4 bases, and 14 bases lay in between. Germline V CDR1 and CDR2: MNHNS, SASEGT. The chain's CDR3 is CASSEFWPEIYGYTF. The CDR3 DNA follows: TGTGCCAGCAGTGAATTCTGGCCGGAGATCTATGGCTACACCTTC.

The chain joins TRBV9 to TRBJ2-1; D is perhaps TRBD2 (5 bases). Germline V gene lookup returns CDR1 SGDLS and CDR2 YYNGEE. The CDR3 covers 14 residues. V was shortened by 4 bases and J by 12 bases, with 20 bases between the two germline ends. CDR3 DNA sequence: TGTGCCAGCAGCCCTCACGGCACGGCGGAGGTGCAGTTCTTC. Its translation: CASSPHGTAEVQFF.